This T cell receptor beta chain stems from a study of blood T cell repertoires in COVID-19. Germline V CDR1 and CDR2: MNHEY, SVGAGI. CDR3 length equals 14 residues. V lost 8 bases and J lost 6; bases outside the gene matches: 11. In the original workflow: Amplification of reference gene primers was used by the study to estimate nucleated cell counts. Using immunoSEQ multiplex PCR, the repertoire was profiled, and TCRdb retains in-frame clones only, with some absent. V and J calls and clone size come straight from that table; D and trimming were deduced from the DNA. The sample consists of 150,000 to 200,000 clones, around 83% of them appearing once.

The sequence derives from a woman in her seventies who had recovered from COVID-19. V usage is TRBV6-5 and J usage is TRBJ2-7, with 9 positions matching TRBD1. The sample consisted of peripheral blood. The CDR3 here is CASGYRDRVGEQYF. In nucleotides, the CDR3 is TGTGCCAGCGGGTACCGGGACAGGGTGGGCGAGCAGTACTTC.